This is a list of T cell receptor beta chains from one sample in a study of vaccination effects on CD4 cells after COVID-19. Clones were sequenced by immunoSEQ multiplex PCR, and TCRdb holds only the in-frame ones, with some missing. The sample includes fewer than 30,000 clones, 60% to 85% of them seen just once. Antigens for these TCRs are unknown. Sequenced here: CD4+ T cells from PBMCs cultured with HCoV-OC43 spike peptides, sampled before COVID-19 vaccination. These receptors were obtained from a human donor who received a COVID-19 vaccine. Both conserved end residues are part of each CDR3. The D gene is left open where the match is weak. Some rows mark clone size as missing; the rest say once, few, many or name a class of expanded clone.

size	D	V	J	DNA	CDR3
-	-	TRBV19	TRBJ2-7	TGTGCCAGTAGCGCGACCCGGGGATACGAGCAGTACTTC	CASSATRGYEQYF
-	-	TRBV29-1	TRBJ2-7	TGCAGCGTAGGGTCTGTGCAGGGTGCCCACGAGCAGTACTTC	CSVGSVQGAHEQYF
few	TRBD1	TRBV29-1	TRBJ2-7	TGCAGCGTGATCCCCGGGACAGCAGCCTACGAGCAGTACTTC	CSVIPGTAAYEQYF
-	-	TRBV18	TRBJ2-1	TGTGCCAGCTCACGCCCCGGGACCGCTTGGGAGCAGTTCTTC	CASSRPGTAWEQFF
-	-	TRBV29-1	TRBJ1-1	TGCAGCGTTCGGGACGGAGGTGAAGCTTTCTTT	CSVRDGGEAFF
-	-	TRBV19	TRBJ2-7	TGTGCCAGTAACGGGGACTCCTACGAGCAGTACTTC	CASNGDSYEQYF
-	-	TRBV18	TRBJ2-1	TGTGCCAGCTCACCACCGGGTCTAGCAGCAGGACGTGAGCAGTTCTTC	CASSPPGLAAGREQFF
few	TRBD1	TRBV6-4	TRBJ1-6	TGTGCCAGCAGTCCTACCGGGACAGCAAATTCACCCCTCCACTTT	CASSPTGTANSPLHF
-	TRBD2	TRBV14	TRBJ2-7	TGTGCCAGCAGCCAAATAGCGGGAGGCTCCTACGAGCAGTACTTC	CASSQIAGGSYEQYF
-	-	TRBV24-1	TRBJ2-1	TGTGCCACCAGTGAATTCAGGGGCGAGCAGTTCTTC	CATSEFRGEQFF
few	-	TRBV12-5	TRBJ2-3	TGTGCTAGTGGGGCAGGGGCTAGGACAGATACGCAGTATTTT	CASGAGARTDTQYF
large	-	TRBV30	TRBJ1-5	TGTGCCTGGGGAACTGACAGCCATCAGCCCCAGCATTTT	CAWGTDSHQPQHF
-	TRBD1	TRBV24-1	TRBJ1-4	TGTGCCACCAGTGATTCGACAGGGGGTTTTGAAAAACTGTTTTTT	CATSDSTGGFEKLFF
-	-	TRBV29-1	TRBJ1-6	TGCAGCGTCGTCATATCAGAAAATTCACCCCTCCACTTT	CSVVISENSPLHF
few	-	TRBV28	TRBJ1-2	TGTGCCAGCAGTGCCCGTCGACAGAGAACCTATGGCTACACCTTC	CASSARRQRTYGYTF
once	TRBD1	TRBV27	TRBJ2-7	TGTGCCAGCAGTGACAGACCGGGACAGGGCACTGTGCAGTACTTC	CASSDRPGQGTVQYF
-	TRBD2	TRBV3-1/TRBV3-2	TRBJ2-3	TGTGCCAGCAGCCCCGGACTAGCGGGAGCAGATACGCAGTATTTT	CASSPGLAGADTQYF
few	-	TRBV19	TRBJ1-5	TGTGCCAGTAGTTCCTCCAGTAAGGGGTATCATCAGCCCCAGCATTTT	CASSSSSKGYHQPQHF
-	-	TRBV12-3/TRBV12-4	TRBJ2-6	TGTGCCAGCAGGATCTCTGGGGCCAACGTCCTGACTTTC	CASRISGANVLTF
-	-	TRBV24-1	TRBJ1-5	TGTGCCACCAGTGTTCGGGAAGCCCAGCATTTT	CATSVREAQHF
-	-	TRBV5-1	TRBJ1-6	TGCGCCAGCAGCTTTACAGGGAAGGATTCACCCCTCCACTTT	CASSFTGKDSPLHF
-	-	TRBV15	TRBJ1-6	TGTGCCACCAGCAGAGAAGATAGGAATAATTCACCCCTCCACTTT	CATSREDRNNSPLHF
few	TRBD1	TRBV7-9	TRBJ2-1	TGTGCCAGCAGCGTATATTTAACAGGGGGCAATGAGCAGTTCTTC	CASSVYLTGGNEQFF
-	TRBD1	TRBV5-1	TRBJ1-1	TGCGCCAGCAGTCCTACCGGGACAGGGAGGGTCGCTGAAGCTTTCTTT	CASSPTGTGRVAEAFF
-	-	TRBV12-3/TRBV12-4	TRBJ2-5	TGTGCCAGCAGCCACCTCATGGGAGAGACCCAGTACTTC	CASSHLMGETQYF
-	-	TRBV5-4	TRBJ2-7	TGTGCCAGCAGCTTGAAGGGGTCGGACGAGCAGTACTTC	CASSLKGSDEQYF
once	-	TRBV10-2	TRBJ1-2	TGCGCCAGCAGCGAACGGATCCTTTATGGCTACACCTTC	CASSERILYGYTF
few	-	TRBV29-1	TRBJ1-5	TGCAGCGTTAATTTCCAGGATAGCAATCAGCCCCAGCATTTT	CSVNFQDSNQPQHF
-	TRBD1	TRBV4-1	TRBJ2-1	TGCGCCAGCAGCCAAGTCGGGACAGGGAGAGGGAACAATGAGCAGTTCTTC	CASSQVGTGRGNNEQFF
-	-	TRBV5-4	TRBJ1-2	TGTGCCAGCAGCTTGGTCGGCAGCCACTATGGCTACACCTTC	CASSLVGSHYGYTF